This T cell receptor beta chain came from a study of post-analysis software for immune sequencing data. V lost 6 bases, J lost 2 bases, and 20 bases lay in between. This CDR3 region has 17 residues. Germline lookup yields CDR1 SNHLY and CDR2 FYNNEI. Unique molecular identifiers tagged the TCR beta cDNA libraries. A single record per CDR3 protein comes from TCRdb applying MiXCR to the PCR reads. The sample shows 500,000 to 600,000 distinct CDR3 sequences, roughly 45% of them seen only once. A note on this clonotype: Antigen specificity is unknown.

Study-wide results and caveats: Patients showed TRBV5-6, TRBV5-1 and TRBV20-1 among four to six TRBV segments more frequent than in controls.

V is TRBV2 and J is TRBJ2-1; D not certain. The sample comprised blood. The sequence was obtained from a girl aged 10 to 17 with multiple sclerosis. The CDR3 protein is CASSRRGTPQTYNEQFF. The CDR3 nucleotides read TGTGCCAGCAGCCGCCGCGGTACCCCCCAGACCTACAATGAGCAGTTCTTC.